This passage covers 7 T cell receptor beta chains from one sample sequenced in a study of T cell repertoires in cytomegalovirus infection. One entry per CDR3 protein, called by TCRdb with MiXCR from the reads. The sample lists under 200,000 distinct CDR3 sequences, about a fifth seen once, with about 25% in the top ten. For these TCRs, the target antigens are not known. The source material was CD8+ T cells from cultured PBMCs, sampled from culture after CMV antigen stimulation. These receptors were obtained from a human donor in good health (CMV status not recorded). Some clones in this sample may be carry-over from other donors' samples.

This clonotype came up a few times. The CDR3 loop reads CASSSEVGGELDTQYF. The DNA of the CDR3 is TGTGCCAGCAGCTCCGAGGTAGGGGGCGAATTGGATACGCAGTATTTT. The chain carries TRBV7-9 and TRBJ2-3; TRBD1 agrees at 7 bases. The CDR3 spans 16 residues. The ends lost 4 bases at V and 6 bases at J; junction bases unmatched: 13. CDR1 and CDR2 (germline): SEHNR, FQNEAQ (reference sequence). The full variable domain, rest sourced from reference TRBV7-9 and TRBJ2-3, is DTGVSQNPRHKITKRGQNVTFRCDPISEHNRLYWYRQTLGQGPEFLTYFQNEAQLEKSRLLSDRFSAERPKGSFSTLEIQRTEQGDSAMYLCASSSEVGGELDTQYFGPGTRLTVL.

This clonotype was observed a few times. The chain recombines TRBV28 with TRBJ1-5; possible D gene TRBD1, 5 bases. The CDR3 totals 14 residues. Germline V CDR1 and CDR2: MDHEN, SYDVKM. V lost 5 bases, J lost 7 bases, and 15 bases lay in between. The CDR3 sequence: CASSPTGLGQPQHF. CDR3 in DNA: TGTGCCAGCAGTCCTACAGGATTGGGGCAGCCCCAGCATTTT.

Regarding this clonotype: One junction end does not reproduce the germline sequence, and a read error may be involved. CDR3 bases: TGTGTCAGCAGCGCAGGAAAAGAGAACACTGAAGCTTTCTTT. Encoded protein: CVSSAGKENTEAFF. The chain is built from TRBV7-6 and TRBJ1-1; the D is unclear. This CDR3 region has 14 residues. The germline V gene encodes CDR1 SGHVS and CDR2 FNYEAQ.

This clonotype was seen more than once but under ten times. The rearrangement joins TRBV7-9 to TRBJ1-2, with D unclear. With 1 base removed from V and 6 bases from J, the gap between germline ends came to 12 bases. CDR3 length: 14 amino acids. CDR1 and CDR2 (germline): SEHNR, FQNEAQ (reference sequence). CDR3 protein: CASSLGAAIDGYTF. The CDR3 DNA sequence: TGTGCCAGCAGCTTAGGTGCCGCCATCGATGGCTACACCTTC.

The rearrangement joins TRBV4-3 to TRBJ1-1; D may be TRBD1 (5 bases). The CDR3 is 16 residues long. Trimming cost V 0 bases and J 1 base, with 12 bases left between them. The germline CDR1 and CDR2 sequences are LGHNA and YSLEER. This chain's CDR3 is CASSQDGEGPNTEAFF. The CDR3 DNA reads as TGCGCCAGCAGCCAAGATGGGGAGGGACCGAACACTGAAGCTTTCTTT.

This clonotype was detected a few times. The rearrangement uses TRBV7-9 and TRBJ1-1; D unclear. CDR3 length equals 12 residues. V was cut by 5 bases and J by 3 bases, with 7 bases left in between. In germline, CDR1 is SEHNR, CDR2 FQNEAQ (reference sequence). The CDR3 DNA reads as TGTGCCAGCAGCCCCCTGGACACTGAAGCTTTCTTT. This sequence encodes CASSPLDTEAFF.

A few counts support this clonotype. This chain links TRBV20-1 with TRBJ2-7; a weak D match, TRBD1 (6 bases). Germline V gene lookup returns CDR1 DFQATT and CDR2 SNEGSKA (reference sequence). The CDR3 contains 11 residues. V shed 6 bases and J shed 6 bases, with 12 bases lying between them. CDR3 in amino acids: CSAGAVGEQYF. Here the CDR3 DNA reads TGCAGTGCGGGGGCCGTCGGCGAGCAGTACTTC.